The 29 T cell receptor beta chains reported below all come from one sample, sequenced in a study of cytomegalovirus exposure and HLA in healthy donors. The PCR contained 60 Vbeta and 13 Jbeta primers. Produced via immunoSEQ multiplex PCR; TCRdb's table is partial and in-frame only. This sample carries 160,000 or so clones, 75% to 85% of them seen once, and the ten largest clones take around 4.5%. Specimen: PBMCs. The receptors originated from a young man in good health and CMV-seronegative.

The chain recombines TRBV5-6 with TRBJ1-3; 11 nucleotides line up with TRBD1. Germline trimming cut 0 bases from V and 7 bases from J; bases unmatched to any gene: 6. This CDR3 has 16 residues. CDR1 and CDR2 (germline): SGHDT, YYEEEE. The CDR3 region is CASSLAGTGGKNTIYF. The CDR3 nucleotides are TGTGCCAGCAGCTTGGCGGGGACAGGGGGTAAGAACACCATATATTTT. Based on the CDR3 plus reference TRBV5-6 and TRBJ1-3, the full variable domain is DAGVTQSPTHLIKTRGQQVTLRCSPKSGHDTVSWYQQALGQGPQFIFQYYEEEERQRGNFPDRFSGHQFPNYSSELNVNALLLGDSALYLCASSLAGTGGKNTIYFGEGSWLTVV.

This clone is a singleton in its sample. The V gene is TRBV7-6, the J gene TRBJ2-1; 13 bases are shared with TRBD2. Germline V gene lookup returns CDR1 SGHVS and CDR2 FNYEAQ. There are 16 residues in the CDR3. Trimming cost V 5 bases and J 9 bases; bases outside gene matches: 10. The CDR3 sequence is CASSRPPGLAGSEQFF. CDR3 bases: TGTGCCAGCAGCCGACCCCCGGGACTAGCGGGAAGTGAGCAGTTCTTC.

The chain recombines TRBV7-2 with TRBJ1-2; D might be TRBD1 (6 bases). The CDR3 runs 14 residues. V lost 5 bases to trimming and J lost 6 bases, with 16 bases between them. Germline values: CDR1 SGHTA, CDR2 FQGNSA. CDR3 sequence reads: CASSTARGPDGYTF. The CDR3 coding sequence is TGTGCCAGCAGCACCGCGCGGGGGCCCGATGGCTACACCTTC.

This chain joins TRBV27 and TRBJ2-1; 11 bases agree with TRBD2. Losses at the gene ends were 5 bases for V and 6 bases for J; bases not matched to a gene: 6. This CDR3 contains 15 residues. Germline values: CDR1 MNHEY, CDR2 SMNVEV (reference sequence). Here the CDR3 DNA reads TGTGCCAGCAGTCTGGGACTAGCGGCCTTCAATGAGCAGTTCTTC. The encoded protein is CASSLGLAAFNEQFF.

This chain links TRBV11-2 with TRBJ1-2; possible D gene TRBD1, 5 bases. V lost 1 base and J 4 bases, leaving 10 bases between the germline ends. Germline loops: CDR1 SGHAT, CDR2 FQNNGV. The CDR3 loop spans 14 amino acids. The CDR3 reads CASSLGTGRYGYTF. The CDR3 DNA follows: TGTGCCAGCAGCTTAGGCACAGGCCGCTATGGCTACACCTTC. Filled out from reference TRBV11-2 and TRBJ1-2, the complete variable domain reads EAGVAQSPRYKIIEKRQSVAFWCNPISGHATLYWYQQILGQGPKLLIQFQNNGVVDDSQLPKDRFSAERLKGVDSTLKIQPAKLEDSAVYLCASSLGTGRYGYTFGSGTRLTVV.

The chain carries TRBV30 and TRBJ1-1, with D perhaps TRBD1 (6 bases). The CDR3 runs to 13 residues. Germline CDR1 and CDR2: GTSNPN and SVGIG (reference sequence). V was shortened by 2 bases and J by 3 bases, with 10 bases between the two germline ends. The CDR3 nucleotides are TGTGCCTGGAGTTTACAGGGTTACACTGAAGCTTTCTTT. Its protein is CAWSLQGYTEAFF.

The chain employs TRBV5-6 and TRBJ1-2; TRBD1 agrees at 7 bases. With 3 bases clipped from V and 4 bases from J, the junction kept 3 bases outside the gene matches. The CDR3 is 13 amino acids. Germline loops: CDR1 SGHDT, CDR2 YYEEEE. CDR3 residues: CASSWDRTYGYTF. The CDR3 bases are TGTGCCAGCAGCTGGGACAGAACCTATGGCTACACCTTC.

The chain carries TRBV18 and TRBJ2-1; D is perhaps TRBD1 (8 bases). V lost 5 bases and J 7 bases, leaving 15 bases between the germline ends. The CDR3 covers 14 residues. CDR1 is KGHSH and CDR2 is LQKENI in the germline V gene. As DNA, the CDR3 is TGTGCCAGCTCAGCAGACAGGGGAGGGAATGAGCAGTTCTTC. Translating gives CASSADRGGNEQFF.

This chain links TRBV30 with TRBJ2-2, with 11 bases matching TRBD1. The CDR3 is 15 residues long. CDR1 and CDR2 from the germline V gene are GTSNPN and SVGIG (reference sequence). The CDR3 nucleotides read TGTGCGTTGGATAGAGGACAGGGGGCAATCGGGGAGCTGTTTTTT. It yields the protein CALDRGQGAIGELFF.

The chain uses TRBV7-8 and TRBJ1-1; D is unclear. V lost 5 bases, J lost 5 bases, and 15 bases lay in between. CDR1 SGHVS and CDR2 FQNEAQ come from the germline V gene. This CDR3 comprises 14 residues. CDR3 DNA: TGTGCCAGCAGCGATAGAGGTGAGCGAACTGAAGCTTTCTTT. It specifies CASSDRGERTEAFF. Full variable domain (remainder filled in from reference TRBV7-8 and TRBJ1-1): GAGVSQSPRYKVAKRGQDVALRCDPISGHVSLFWYQQALGQGPEFLTYFQNEAQLDKSGLPSDRFFAERPEGSVSTLKIQRTQQEDSAVYLCASSDRGERTEAFFGQGTRLTVV.

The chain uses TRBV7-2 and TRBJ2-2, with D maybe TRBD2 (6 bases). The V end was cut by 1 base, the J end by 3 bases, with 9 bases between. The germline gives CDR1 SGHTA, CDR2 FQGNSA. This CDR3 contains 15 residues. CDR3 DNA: TGTGCCAGCAGCTTAGTACCGGGGGACACCGGGGAGCTGTTTTTT. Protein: CASSLVPGDTGELFF.

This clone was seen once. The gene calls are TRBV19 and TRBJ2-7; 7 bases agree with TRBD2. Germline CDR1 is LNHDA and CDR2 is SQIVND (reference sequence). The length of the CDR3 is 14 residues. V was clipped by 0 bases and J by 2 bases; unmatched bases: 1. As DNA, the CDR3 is TGTGCCAGTAGTATAGATCGGGGGGCCTACGAGCAGTACTTC. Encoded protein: CASSIDRGAYEQYF.

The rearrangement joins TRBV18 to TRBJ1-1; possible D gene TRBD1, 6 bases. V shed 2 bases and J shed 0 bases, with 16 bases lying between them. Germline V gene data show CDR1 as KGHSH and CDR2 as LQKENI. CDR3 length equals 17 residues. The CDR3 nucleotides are TGTGCCAGCTCACCAGGGATTGGGGGGGCGATGAACACTGAAGCTTTCTTT. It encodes CASSPGIGGAMNTEAFF.

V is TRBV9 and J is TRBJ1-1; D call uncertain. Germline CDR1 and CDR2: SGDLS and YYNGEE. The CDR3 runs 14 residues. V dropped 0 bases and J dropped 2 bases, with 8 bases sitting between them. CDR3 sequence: CASSVGGINTEAFF. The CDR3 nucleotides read TGTGCCAGCAGCGTAGGAGGGATTAACACTGAAGCTTTCTTT. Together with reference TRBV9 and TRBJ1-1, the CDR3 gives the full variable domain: DSGVTQTPKHLITATGQRVTLRCSPRSGDLSVYWYQQSLDQGLQFLIQYYNGEERAKGNILERFSAQQFPDLHSELNLSSLELGDSALYFCASSVGGINTEAFFGQGTRLTVV.

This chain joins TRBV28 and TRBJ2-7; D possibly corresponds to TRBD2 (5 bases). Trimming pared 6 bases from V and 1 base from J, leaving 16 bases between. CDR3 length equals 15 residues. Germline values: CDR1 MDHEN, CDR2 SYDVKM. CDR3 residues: CASSPPGILSYEQYF. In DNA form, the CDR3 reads TGTGCCAGCAGCCCTCCCGGGATTCTTTCCTACGAGCAGTACTTC. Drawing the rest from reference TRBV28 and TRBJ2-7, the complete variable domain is DVKVTQSSRYLVKRTGEKVFLECVQDMDHENMFWYRQDPGLGLRLIYFSYDVKMKEKGDIPEGYSVSREKKERFSLILESASTNQTSMYLCASSPPGILSYEQYFGPGTRLTVT.

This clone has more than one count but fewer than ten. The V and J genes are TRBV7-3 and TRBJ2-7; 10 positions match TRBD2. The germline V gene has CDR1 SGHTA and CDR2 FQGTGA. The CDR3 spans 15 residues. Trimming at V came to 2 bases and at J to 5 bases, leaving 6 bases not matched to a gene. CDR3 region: CASSLLAGVAHEQYF. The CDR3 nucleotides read TGTGCCAGCAGCTTACTAGCGGGAGTCGCCCACGAGCAGTACTTC.

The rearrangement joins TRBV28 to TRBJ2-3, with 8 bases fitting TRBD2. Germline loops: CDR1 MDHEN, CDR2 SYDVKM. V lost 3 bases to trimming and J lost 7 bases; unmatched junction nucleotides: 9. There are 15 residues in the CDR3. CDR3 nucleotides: TGTGCCAGCAGTTTTAAGGAGCGGGAGTGGCATACGCAGTATTTT. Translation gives CASSFKEREWHTQYF. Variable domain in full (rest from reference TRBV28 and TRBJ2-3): DVKVTQSSRYLVKRTGEKVFLECVQDMDHENMFWYRQDPGLGLRLIYFSYDVKMKEKGDIPEGYSVSREKKERFSLILESASTNQTSMYLCASSFKEREWHTQYFGPGTRLTVL.

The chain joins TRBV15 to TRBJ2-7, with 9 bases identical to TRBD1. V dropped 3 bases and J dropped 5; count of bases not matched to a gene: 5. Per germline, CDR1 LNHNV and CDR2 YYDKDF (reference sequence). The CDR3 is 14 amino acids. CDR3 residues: CATSRTGGLDEQYF. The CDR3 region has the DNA TGTGCCACCAGCAGGACAGGGGGGCTAGACGAGCAGTACTTC.

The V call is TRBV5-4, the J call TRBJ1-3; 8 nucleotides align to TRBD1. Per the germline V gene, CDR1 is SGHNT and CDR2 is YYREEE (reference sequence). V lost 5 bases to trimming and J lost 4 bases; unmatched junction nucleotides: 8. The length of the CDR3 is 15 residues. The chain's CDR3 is CASSWGQEAGNTIYF. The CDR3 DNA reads TGTGCCAGCAGTTGGGGACAGGAGGCAGGAAACACCATATATTTT.

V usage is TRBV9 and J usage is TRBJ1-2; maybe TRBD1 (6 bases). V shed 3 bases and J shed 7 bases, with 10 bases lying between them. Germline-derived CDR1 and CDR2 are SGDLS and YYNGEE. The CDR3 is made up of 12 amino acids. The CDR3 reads CASSAGGPGYTF. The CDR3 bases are TGTGCCAGCAGCGCGGGGGGGCCTGGCTACACCTTC. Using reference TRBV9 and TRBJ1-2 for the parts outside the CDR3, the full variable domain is DSGVTQTPKHLITATGQRVTLRCSPRSGDLSVYWYQQSLDQGLQFLIQYYNGEERAKGNILERFSAQQFPDLHSELNLSSLELGDSALYFCASSAGGPGYTFGSGTRLTVV.

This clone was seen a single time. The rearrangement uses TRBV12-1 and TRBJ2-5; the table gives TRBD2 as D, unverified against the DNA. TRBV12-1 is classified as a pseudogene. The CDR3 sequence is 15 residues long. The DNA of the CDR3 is TGTGCCAGCAGCCTCACTAGCGGGGGGCCAGAGACCCAGTACTTC. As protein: CASSLTSGGPETQYF.

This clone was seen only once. CDR3 in amino acids: CASSRQDNYEQYF. The CDR3 DNA reads TGTGCCAGCAGCCGACAGGACAACTACGAGCAGTACTTC. The V gene is TRBV6-6, the J gene TRBJ2-7; tentative D call: TRBD1 (6 bases). Germline V gene data show CDR1 as MNHNY and CDR2 as SVGAGI (reference sequence). V was pared by 6 bases and J by 3 bases, with 12 bases between. CDR3 length equals 13 residues.

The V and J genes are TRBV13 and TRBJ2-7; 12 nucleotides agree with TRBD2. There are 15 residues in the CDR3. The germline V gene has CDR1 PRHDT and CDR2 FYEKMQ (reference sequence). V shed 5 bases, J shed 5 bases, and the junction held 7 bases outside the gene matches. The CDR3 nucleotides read TGTGCCAGCAGCAACCCTAGCGGGGGGGCCGACGAGCAGTACTTC. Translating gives CASSNPSGGADEQYF.

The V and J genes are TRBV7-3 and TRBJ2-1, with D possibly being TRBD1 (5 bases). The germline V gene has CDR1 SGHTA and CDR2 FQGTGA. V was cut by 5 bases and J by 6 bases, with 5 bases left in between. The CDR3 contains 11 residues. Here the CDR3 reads CASSQGNEQFF. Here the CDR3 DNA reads TGTGCCAGCAGCCAGGGCAATGAGCAGTTCTTC.

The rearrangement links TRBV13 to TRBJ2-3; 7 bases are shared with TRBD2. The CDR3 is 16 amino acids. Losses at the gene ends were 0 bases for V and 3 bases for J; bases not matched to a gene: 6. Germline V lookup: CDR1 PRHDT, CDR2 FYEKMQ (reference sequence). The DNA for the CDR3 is TGTGCCAGCAGCTTAGGACGCGGGAGAGGGACAGATACGCAGTATTTT. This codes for CASSLGRGRGTDTQYF.

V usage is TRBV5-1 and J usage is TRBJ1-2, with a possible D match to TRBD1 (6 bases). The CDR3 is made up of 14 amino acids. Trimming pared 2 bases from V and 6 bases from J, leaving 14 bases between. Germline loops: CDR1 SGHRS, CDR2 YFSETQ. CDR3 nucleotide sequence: TGCGCCAGCAGCTTTTCAGGGGTCAGCCATGGCTACACCTTC. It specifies CASSFSGVSHGYTF.

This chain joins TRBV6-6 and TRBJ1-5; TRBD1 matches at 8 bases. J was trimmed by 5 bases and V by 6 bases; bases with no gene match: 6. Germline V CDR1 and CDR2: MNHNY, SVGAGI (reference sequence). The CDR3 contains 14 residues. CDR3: CASSPGQVYQPQHF. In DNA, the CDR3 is TGTGCCAGCAGCCCGGGACAGGTTTATCAGCCCCAGCATTTT.

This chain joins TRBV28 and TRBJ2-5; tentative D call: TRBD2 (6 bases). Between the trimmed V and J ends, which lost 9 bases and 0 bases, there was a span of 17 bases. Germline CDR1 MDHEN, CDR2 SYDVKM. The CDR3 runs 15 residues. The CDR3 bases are TGTGCCAGTGGGGTACTAGCTGAGAACCAAGAGACCCAGTACTTC. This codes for CASGVLAENQETQYF.

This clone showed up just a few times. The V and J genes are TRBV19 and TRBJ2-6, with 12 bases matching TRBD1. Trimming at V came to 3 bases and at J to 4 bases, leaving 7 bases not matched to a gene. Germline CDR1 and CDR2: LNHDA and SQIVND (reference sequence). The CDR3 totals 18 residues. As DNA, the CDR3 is TGTGCCAGTAGTATGGGACAGGGGGCCCTCTTAGGGGCCAACGTCCTGACTTTC. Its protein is CASSMGQGALLGANVLTF.